Listed below are T cell receptor beta chains from one sample, sequenced in a study of blood T cell repertoires in COVID-19. The method was immunoSEQ multiplex PCR; TCRdb's version includes in-frame clones alone and lacks a portion of them. The table records about 300,000 clones, roughly 91% of them present only once. The sample was PBMCs or T cells enriched from blood (not recorded which). The receptors come from a woman between 50 and 59 years old who had been exposed to COVID-19. CDR3s include the opening cysteine and the closing phenylalanine or tryptophan. D genes are given only for firm matches. Part of the rows lack a size; the others show once, few, many or a class for expanded clones.

size	V	D	J	DNA	CDR3
-	TRBV6-5	-	TRBJ1-1	TGTGCCAGCAGTTACGCAGGGATGAACACTGAAGCTTTCTTT	CASSYAGMNTEAFF
-	TRBV7-9	-	TRBJ2-1	TGTGCCAGCAGTCCTATCTCCTACAATGAGCAGTTCTTC	CASSPISYNEQFF
few	TRBV28	TRBD1	TRBJ1-1	TGTGCCAGCAGCCCGGGACAGGGGAACACTGAAGCTTTCTTT	CASSPGQGNTEAFF
once	TRBV7-9	-	TRBJ2-7	TGTGCCAGCAGCTTAAGGGGCTCCTACGAGCAGTACTTC	CASSLRGSYEQYF
-	TRBV6-5	-	TRBJ1-5	TGTGCCAGCAAACGCGGGGTTAGCAATCAGCCCCAGCATTTT	CASKRGVSNQPQHF
once	TRBV5-1	TRBD1	TRBJ1-1	TGCGCCAGCAGCCGGACAGGGGACACTGAAGCTTTCTTT	CASSRTGDTEAFF
-	TRBV12-3/TRBV12-4	-	TRBJ1-2	TGTGCCAGCAGTTTAATAACAGACTATGGCTACACCTTC	CASSLITDYGYTF
-	TRBV29-1	TRBD2	TRBJ2-2	TGCAGCGTTATTGTGGGAACCGCGGGACTAGTTTTT	CSVIVGTAGLVF
-	TRBV15	-	TRBJ1-1	TGTGCCACCAGCAGAGAAGCTAATACTGAAGCTTTCTTT	CATSREANTEAFF
-	TRBV5-1	-	TRBJ2-2	TGCGCCAGCAGCTTGATTTTTGGGGGCCCCGGGGAGCTGTTTTTT	CASSLIFGGPGELFF
-	TRBV3-1/TRBV3-2	TRBD1	TRBJ1-2	TGTGCCAGCAGCCATCGACAGGGGGCGGTTGGCTATGGCTACACCTTC	CASSHRQGAVGYGYTF
-	TRBV2	TRBD2	TRBJ2-3	TGTGCCATCGGACCGGGGGGGCTCACAGATACGCAGTATTTT	CAIGPGGLTDTQYF
-	TRBV28	TRBD1	TRBJ1-5	TGTGCCAGCTCCCCCTCGGGGGACAGGGCGACCTATAGCAATCAGCCCCAGCATTTT	CASSPSGDRATYSNQPQHF
-	TRBV19	-	TRBJ1-2	TGTGCCAGTAGCCTTGCCCCCGAGCGACGGCACTATGGCTACACCTTC	CASSLAPERRHYGYTF
-	TRBV7-2	-	TRBJ2-6	TGTGCCAGCAGCTTAGCACCAGTCTACGGGTTTGGGGCCAACGTCCTGACTTTC	CASSLAPVYGFGANVLTF
-	TRBV11-3	-	TRBJ1-2	TGTGCCAGCACCTTAGGTAGGACAGCCTATGGCTACACCTTC	CASTLGRTAYGYTF
-	TRBV5-6	-	TRBJ1-4	TGTGCCAGCAGCTACCGGGACATAAATGAAAAACTGTTTTTT	CASSYRDINEKLFF
once	TRBV4-2	-	TRBJ2-1	TGTGCCAGCAGCCAAGGAGGGGGGGGATCCTACAATGAGCAGTTCTTC	CASSQGGGGSYNEQFF
-	TRBV29-1	TRBD2	TRBJ2-2	TGCAGCGTCCCGGGACTAGCGGGGGGGACGAACACCGGGGAGCTGTTTTTT	CSVPGLAGGTNTGELFF
-	TRBV14	-	TRBJ1-6	TGTGCCAGCAGCCAAGTTGGCAGTGGGAGTTCACCCCTCCACTTT	CASSQVGSGSSPLHF
-	TRBV6-1	-	TRBJ1-1	TGTGCCAGCAGTGAAAACAGGGTACTTGAAGCTTTCTTT	CASSENRVLEAFF
-	TRBV5-1	-	TRBJ1-2	TGCGCCAGCAGCTTGGGTAACAATAACTATGGCTACACCTTC	CASSLGNNNYGYTF
-	TRBV12-3/TRBV12-4	TRBD2	TRBJ2-7	TGTGCCAGCAGTCCCTCCTGGGGGGGGCAGTACTTC	CASSPSWGGQYF
-	TRBV5-1	TRBD1	TRBJ1-3	TGCGCCAGCAGCATCGGGACAGCCGGAAACACCATATATTTT	CASSIGTAGNTIYF
-	TRBV19	-	TRBJ1-1	TGTGCCAGTAGTACCTCACAGGGCCCTTTGAACACTGAAGCTTTCTTT	CASSTSQGPLNTEAFF
once	TRBV29-1	TRBD1	TRBJ2-1	TGCAGCGTGTTGCCCGGGACAGTCCAGGGTGAGCAGTTCTTC	CSVLPGTVQGEQFF
few	TRBV2	TRBD1	TRBJ1-1	TGTGCCAGCAGTGTTCAGGGGGGCACTGAAGCTTTCTTT	CASSVQGGTEAFF
-	TRBV5-5	TRBD2	TRBJ2-7	TGTGCCAGCAGCCCGGGATGGCGGGAGTACGAGCAGTACTTC	CASSPGWREYEQYF
-	TRBV28	TRBD1	TRBJ2-3	TGTGCCAGCAGTATGACAGGGACCACAGATACGCAGTATTTT	CASSMTGTTDTQYF
-	TRBV9	TRBD1	TRBJ1-6	TGTGCCAGCAGCTCTTCCGCGACAGGGCGCGGCTCACCCCTCCACTTT	CASSSSATGRGSPLHF
-	TRBV3-1/TRBV3-2	-	TRBJ1-5	TGTGCCAGCAGCCCCATGAGCGGGGGCAATCAGCCCCAGCATTTT	CASSPMSGGNQPQHF
-	TRBV7-9	TRBD1	TRBJ1-1	TGTGCCAGCAGCTTAGAATTGGGGACAGGAGCTGAAGCTTTCTTT	CASSLELGTGAEAFF
-	TRBV7-9	-	TRBJ1-2	TGTGCCATAGAGGAGGGCTACACCTTC	CAIEEGYTF
-	TRBV27	TRBD2	TRBJ2-5	TGTGCCAGCAGTCCCGGACTAGTCCGGGAGACCCAGTACTTC	CASSPGLVRETQYF
few	TRBV15	TRBD1	TRBJ2-7	TGTGCCACCAGCAAAGAGACAGGGTACGAGCAGTACTTC	CATSKETGYEQYF
few	TRBV30	TRBD1	TRBJ1-5	TGTGCCTGGAGTAGGGACAGGGGGGATCAGCCCCAGCATTTT	CAWSRDRGDQPQHF
-	TRBV19	TRBD1	TRBJ2-3	TGTGCCAGTAGTAAACGACAGGGTTCAGATACGCAGTATTTT	CASSKRQGSDTQYF
-	TRBV5-1	-	TRBJ1-4	TGCGCCAGCAGCCAAGACCCGGGACTTGGAAAACTGTTTTTT	CASSQDPGLGKLFF
-	TRBV7-9	TRBD1	TRBJ2-2	TGTGCCAGCACCGTGATTGGGACAGGGGGGACCGGGGAGCTGTTTTTT	CASTVIGTGGTGELFF
-	TRBV6-2/TRBV6-3	-	TRBJ2-1	TGTGCCAGCAGTTACTCGGTTAGCGGATTTTACAATGAGCAGTTCTTC	CASSYSVSGFYNEQFF
many	TRBV28	-	TRBJ2-7	TGTGCCAGCAGTTTAGCACATACCTACGAGCAGTACTTC	CASSLAHTYEQYF
-	TRBV7-6	TRBD1	TRBJ1-1	TGTGCCAGCAGGCATTTACGGGGACAGTTGACTGAAGCTTTCTTT	CASRHLRGQLTEAFF
-	TRBV19	TRBD1	TRBJ1-4	TGTGCCAGTAGCCGAAGGACAGGGAGGAGTACAACTAATGAAAAACTGTTTTTT	CASSRRTGRSTTNEKLFF
-	TRBV2	-	TRBJ1-5	TGTGCCAGCAGTGATTCGGCCAGGGGAGGGGGTCAGCCCCAGCATTTT	CASSDSARGGGQPQHF
-	TRBV28	-	TRBJ2-7	TGTGCCAGCGGGCAGTCCCCCTACGAGCAGTACTTC	CASGQSPYEQYF
-	TRBV28	TRBD2	TRBJ2-7	TGTGCCAGCAGTCTACCATTGGGGGGGGCCTACGAGCAGTACTTC	CASSLPLGGAYEQYF
-	TRBV29-1	-	TRBJ1-1	TGCAGCGTCGTCTCGTTTTCTGAAGCTTTCTTT	CSVVSFSEAFF
-	TRBV7-2	-	TRBJ1-2	TGTGCCAGCAGCGTCGATTTCTCTACCTGGACAGGCTACACCTTC	CASSVDFSTWTGYTF
-	TRBV11-2	TRBD1	TRBJ2-7	TGTGCCAGCAGCAAATTCGGACAGGGGCTGGGTTCTATCTACGAGCAGTACTTC	CASSKFGQGLGSIYEQYF
-	TRBV7-8	TRBD1	TRBJ1-4	TGTGCCAGCAGCCAAGACAGGGGGAATGAAAAACTGTTTTTT	CASSQDRGNEKLFF
-	TRBV25-1	-	TRBJ1-4	TGTGCCAGCAGTGGGGCCCGGACTCCTGCCGAAGAAAAACTGTTTTTT	CASSGARTPAEEKLFF
-	TRBV7-9	TRBD1	TRBJ1-3	TGTGCCAGCAGCCGGACAGGGACTGGAAACACCATATATTTT	CASSRTGTGNTIYF